Described below is a single T cell receptor (beta chain) sequence and its context. What it binds is unknown. This sample was taken from a study of T-cell reconstitution after alpha-beta-depleted transplantation in children. Molecular barcoding with unique molecular identifiers was used for the TCRbeta library. TCRdb re-called the PCR reads through MiXCR, storing one row per CDR3 protein. This sample yields a few hundred thousand distinct CDR3 sequences, of which 43% are seen a single time; under 35% belongs to the top ten. The CDR3 has 14 residues. V was shortened by 5 bases and J by 0 bases, with 9 bases between the two germline ends. Germline CDR1 reads KGHDR; CDR2 reads SFDVKD. General observations from the study: Reportedly, only several hundred clones from non-depleted graft cells drove alpha-beta T-cell counts at about two months. At one year after transplant, newly produced T cells mostly accounted for T-cell counts and diversity. Day-60 TCRbeta diversity that was high in some patients was derived from surviving recipient T cells and thymic progenitors.

The source was PBMCs, collected before TCRalphabeta/CD19-depleted stem cell transplant. The V and J genes are TRBV24-1 and TRBJ2-5; D tentatively fits TRBD1 or TRBD2 (5 bases each). This clonotype was obtained from a girl aged 2 to 10 with aplastic anemia, due to receive a stem cell transplant. The CDR3 coding sequence is TGTGCCACCAGTGCAGGGAGCTACCAAGAGACCCAGTACTTC. Its translation: CATSAGSYQETQYF.